This TCR beta chain was recorded in a study of blood T cell repertoires in COVID-19. On the study more broadly: Collection of acute and convalescent COVID-19 samples took place in the United States, Italy and Spain. T cells, B-cell-depleted T cells, or PBMCs supplied cDNA or gDNA.

CDR3 size: 15 residues. Germline lookup yields CDR1 MDHEN and CDR2 SYDVKM. Trimming left V 8 bases short and J 0 bases short, with 14 bases between. Authors' methods: Amplification with reference gene primers provided the estimates of nucleated cell counts. Method: immunoSEQ multiplex PCR; TCRdb's copy keeps in-frame clones and lacks some. V and J calls and clone size are as listed in that table; D and trimming were resolved from the DNA. The sample lists hundreds of thousands of clones; about 94% were seen once. Seattle patient enrollment occurred during active infection, with longitudinal follow-up thereafter.

This sequence was found in a man between 60 and 75 years old with COVID-19, enrolled during active disease. This chain uses TRBV28 with TRBJ2-1, with a tentative D call TRBD2 (7 bases). The sequenced material came from peripheral blood. This chain's CDR3 is CASSGGPGSYNEQFF. The CDR3 nucleotides are TGTGCCAGCTCCGGGGGGCCCGGCTCCTACAATGAGCAGTTCTTC.